The rows below give T cell receptor beta chains drawn from one sample of a study of response to subunit inactivated influenza vaccine. TCRdb recomputed calls from the RT-PCR reads with MiXCR, one row per CDR3 protein. The sample has hundreds of thousands of distinct CDR3 sequences; 14% are singletons. Sequences were derived from PBMCs from blood, sampled 14 days before vaccination. Receptors were obtained from a man aged 45-65 years who received an inactivated influenza vaccine. The CDR3 runs from the conserved cysteine through the conserved F or W. D genes are given only for firm matches. Clone size, where shown, is once, few, many, or a class for clones that have expanded.

NA | TRBJ2-6 | 17 | NA | TRBV4-3 | TGCGCCAGCAGCCAAGATGCCCAGGGGTCCGGGGCCAACGTCCTGACTTTC | CASSQDAQGSGANVLTF
once | TRBJ2-7 | 15 | TRBD2 | TRBV5-4 | TGTGCCAGCAGCTCCAATAGCGGGAGGGCCTCCGAGCAGTACTTC | CASSSNSGRASEQYF
NA | TRBJ2-1 | 15 | TRBD1 | TRBV20-1 | TGCAGTGCTAGAGATCCGACAGGGCCCTACAATGAGCAGTTCTTC | CSARDPTGPYNEQFF
NA | TRBJ2-1 | 12 | NA | TRBV6-2/TRBV6-3 | TGTGCCAGCAGCCGGCAAGGGGGTGAGCAGTTCTTC | CASSRQGGEQFF
NA | TRBJ2-1 | 15 | TRBD2 | TRBV30 | TGTGCCTGGAGTGTAGCGCGGGAGCGAGGCAATGAGCAGTTCTTC | CAWSVARERGNEQFF
few | TRBJ2-7 | 13 | TRBD1 | TRBV27 | TGTGCCAGCAGTATGGGACAGGGGAACGAGCAGTACTTC | CASSMGQGNEQYF
NA | TRBJ2-7 | 15 | NA | TRBV29-1 | TGCAGCGTTGAATACTCTCTCGCCTCCACCTACGAGCAGTCCTTC | CSVEYSLASTYEQSF
few | TRBJ2-2 | 14 | NA | TRBV12-3/TRBV12-4 | TGTGCCAGCAGTTTGCAGGGGAAAACCGGGGAGCTGTTTTTT | CASSLQGKTGELFF
NA | TRBJ1-2 | 11 | NA | TRBV7-2 | TGTGCCAGCAGCTTAACTTTTGGCTACACCTTC | CASSLTFGYTF
few | TRBJ2-2 | 13 | NA | TRBV4-1 | TGCGCCAGCAGCCAAGTGTGGGATTCGGAGCTGTTTTTT | CASSQVWDSELFF
NA | TRBJ1-1 | 15 | NA | TRBV27 | TGTGCCAGCAGTTTAGAGCCCGACGGGGGTACTGAAGCTTTCTTT | CASSLEPDGGTEAFF
few | TRBJ2-3 | 15 | NA | TRBV20-1 | TGCAGTGCTAGTTGGCCGGGGGAGAGCACAGATACGCAGTATTTT | CSASWPGESTDTQYF
many | TRBJ1-5 | 15 | NA | TRBV12-3/TRBV12-4 | TGTGCCAGCAGTTTAGGGCCGAATAGCAATCAGCCCCAGCATTTT | CASSLGPNSNQPQHF
NA | TRBJ2-3 | 16 | TRBD2 | TRBV29-1 | TGCAGCGTTGTGGGAACTAGCGGGGCAAGCACAGATACGCAGTATTTT | CSVVGTSGASTDTQYF
NA | TRBJ1-1 | 13 | NA | TRBV9 | TGTGCCAGCAGCGTAGTTAGGGATACTGAAGCTTTCTTT | CASSVVRDTEAFF
few | TRBJ2-5 | 16 | TRBD2 | TRBV7-9 | TGTGCCAGCAGCCCAGGACTAGCGGTACTCCAAGAGACCCAGTACTTC | CASSPGLAVLQETQYF
NA | TRBJ1-1 | 14 | NA | TRBV4-3 | TGCGCCAGCAGCCAAGATCGGAGGGGCACTGAAGCTTTCTTT | CASSQDRRGTEAFF